These T cell receptor beta chains were read from a single sample in a study of technical replicates of blood from a handful of donors. This table comes from immunoSEQ multiplex PCR, and its TCRdb copy is limited to in-frame clones, with some not included. Among about 14,000 clones listed, approximately 86% were seen once. The sequenced material came from PBMCs. The source of these receptors is a human donor in good health. Each CDR3 is given with its conserved first and last residue. Expanded clones get a size class; other rows say once, few or many, or leave the size out.

>few|TRBJ1-5|TRBV28
CASSEPQGVYNQPQHF
>.|TRBJ2-2|TRBV18
CASSPASPGELFF
>.|TRBJ1-1|TRBV9
CASSAEGTGNTEAFF
>.|TRBJ1-4|TRBV5-1
CASSLSRTNEKLFF
>.|TRBJ2-5|TRBV7-9
CASRLGGGETQYF
>once|TRBJ1-2|TRBV6-1
CASRRTGGRDYGYTF
>.|TRBJ1-1|TRBV19
CASSIPPGGSTEAFF
>.|TRBJ1-5|TRBV7-3
CASSLTLKSRGEPQHF
>.|TRBJ2-1|TRBV5-1
CASSLAGGPQFF
>.|TRBJ1-4|TRBV4-2
CASPGQGYRETEKLFF
>.|TRBJ2-1|TRBV6-1
CASSEGIAGGTYNEQFF
>.|TRBJ2-2|TRBV4-2
CASSQEGRREGLYTGELFF
>.|TRBJ1-3|TRBV10-2
CASSEGVSGNTIYF
>.|TRBJ2-5|TRBV15
CATSRDRKGQTQYF
>.|TRBJ2-7|TRBV5-1
CASSLSSGRPYEQYF
>once|TRBJ2-1|TRBV27
CASRGTSGVSYNEQFF
>.|TRBJ2-7|TRBV27
CASSGGQTGYEQYF
>.|TRBJ2-1|TRBV5-1
CASSFSGAYNEQFF
>.|TRBJ1-5|TRBV7-9
CASSLEGGQSYSNQPQHF
>once|TRBJ2-2|TRBV28
CASSSGTTPGGELFF
>.|TRBJ2-2|TRBV10-2
CASMILANTGELFF
>once|TRBJ1-1|TRBV29-1
CSVEEAGIGAEAFF
>.|TRBJ2-5|TRBV5-4
CASSTSDAGQETQYF
>.|TRBJ1-4|TRBV7-9
CASSAFPGGGGNEKLFF
>.|TRBJ2-4|TRBV6-1
CASSNRDVKNIQYF
>few|TRBJ1-2|TRBV28
CASTLPSGVNYGYTF
>.|TRBJ2-1|TRBV2
CASSGMREGWVFNEQFF
>.|TRBJ2-2|TRBV9
CASSDRYGLAGHTGELFF
>.|TRBJ1-1|TRBV7-8
CASRHPTVNTEAFF
>few|TRBJ1-1|TRBV28
CASSLASLVPGAFF
>.|TRBJ2-6|TRBV7-9
CASSLRQGSSGANVLTF
>.|TRBJ2-3|TRBV7-2
CASSLERRVTQYF
>.|TRBJ2-2|TRBV5-4
CASSREYTGELFF